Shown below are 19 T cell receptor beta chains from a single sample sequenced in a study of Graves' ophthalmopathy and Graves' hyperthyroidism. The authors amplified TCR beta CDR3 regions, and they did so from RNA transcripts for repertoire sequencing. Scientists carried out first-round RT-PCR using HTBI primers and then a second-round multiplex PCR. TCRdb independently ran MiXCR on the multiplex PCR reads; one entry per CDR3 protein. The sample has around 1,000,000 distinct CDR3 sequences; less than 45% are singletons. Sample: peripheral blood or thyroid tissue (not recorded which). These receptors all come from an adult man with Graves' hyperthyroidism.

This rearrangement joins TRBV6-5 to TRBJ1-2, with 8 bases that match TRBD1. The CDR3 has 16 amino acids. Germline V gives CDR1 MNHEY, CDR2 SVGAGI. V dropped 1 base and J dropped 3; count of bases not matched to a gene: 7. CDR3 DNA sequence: TGTGCCAGCAGTTACTGGGCCGGGACAGGACACTATGGCTACACCTTC. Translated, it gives CASSYWAGTGHYGYTF.

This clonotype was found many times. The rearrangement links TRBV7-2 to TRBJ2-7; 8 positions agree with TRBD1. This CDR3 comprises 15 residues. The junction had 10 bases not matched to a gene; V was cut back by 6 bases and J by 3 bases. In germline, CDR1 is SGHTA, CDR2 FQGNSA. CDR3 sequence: CASRVTSTGVYEQYF. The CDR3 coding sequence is TGTGCCAGCAGAGTCACGTCGACAGGGGTCTACGAGCAGTACTTC.

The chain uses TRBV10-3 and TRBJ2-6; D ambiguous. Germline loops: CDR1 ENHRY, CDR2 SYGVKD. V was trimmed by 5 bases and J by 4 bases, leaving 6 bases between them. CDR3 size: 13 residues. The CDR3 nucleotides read TGTGCCATCAGTTCGGACGGGGCCAACGTCCTGACTTTC. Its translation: CAISSDGANVLTF.

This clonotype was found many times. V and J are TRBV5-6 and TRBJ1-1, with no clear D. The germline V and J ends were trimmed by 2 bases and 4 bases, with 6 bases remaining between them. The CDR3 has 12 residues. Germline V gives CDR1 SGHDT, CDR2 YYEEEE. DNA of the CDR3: TGTGCCAGCAGCTTAGCAGCCACTGAAGCTTTCTTT. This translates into CASSLAATEAFF.

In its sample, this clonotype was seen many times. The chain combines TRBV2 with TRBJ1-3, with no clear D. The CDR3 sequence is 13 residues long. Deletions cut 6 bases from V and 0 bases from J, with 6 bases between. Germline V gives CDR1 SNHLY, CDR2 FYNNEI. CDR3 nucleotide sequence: TGTGCCAGCAGCAGAGGCTCTGGAAACACCATATATTTT. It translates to CASSRGSGNTIYF.

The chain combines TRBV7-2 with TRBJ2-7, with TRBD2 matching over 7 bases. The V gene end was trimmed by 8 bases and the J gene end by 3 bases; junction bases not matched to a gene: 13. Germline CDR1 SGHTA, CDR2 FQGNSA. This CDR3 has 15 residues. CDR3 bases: TGTGCCAGCGCCTGGGGGGAGGGCGGGAACTACGAGCAGTACTTC. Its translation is CASAWGEGGNYEQYF.

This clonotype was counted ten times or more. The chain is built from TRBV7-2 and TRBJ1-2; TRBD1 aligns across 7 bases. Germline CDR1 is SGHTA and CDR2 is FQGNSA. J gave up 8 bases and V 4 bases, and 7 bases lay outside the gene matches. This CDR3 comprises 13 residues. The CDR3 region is CASSSRQGGGYTF. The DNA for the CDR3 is TGTGCCAGCAGCTCCCGACAGGGTGGAGGCTACACCTTC.

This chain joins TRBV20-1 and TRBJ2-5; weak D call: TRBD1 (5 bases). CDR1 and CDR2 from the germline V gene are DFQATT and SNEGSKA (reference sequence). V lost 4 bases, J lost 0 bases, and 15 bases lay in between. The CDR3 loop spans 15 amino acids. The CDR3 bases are TGCAGTGCTACTCAACCGGACAAGTACCAAGAGACCCAGTACTTC. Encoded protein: CSATQPDKYQETQYF.

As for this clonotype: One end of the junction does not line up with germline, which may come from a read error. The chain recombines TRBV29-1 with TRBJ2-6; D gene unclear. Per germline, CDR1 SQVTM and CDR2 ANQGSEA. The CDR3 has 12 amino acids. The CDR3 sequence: CSVETGTNVLTF. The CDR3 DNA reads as TGCAGCGTTGAAACTGGGACCAACGTCCTGACTTTC.

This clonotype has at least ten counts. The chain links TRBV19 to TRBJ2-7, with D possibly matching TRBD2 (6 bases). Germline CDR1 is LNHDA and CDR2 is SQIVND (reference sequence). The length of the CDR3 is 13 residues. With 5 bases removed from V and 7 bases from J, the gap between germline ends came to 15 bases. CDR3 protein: CASSQGLGGEQYF. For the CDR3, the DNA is TGTGCCAGTAGTCAGGGACTCGGCGGTGAGCAGTACTTC.

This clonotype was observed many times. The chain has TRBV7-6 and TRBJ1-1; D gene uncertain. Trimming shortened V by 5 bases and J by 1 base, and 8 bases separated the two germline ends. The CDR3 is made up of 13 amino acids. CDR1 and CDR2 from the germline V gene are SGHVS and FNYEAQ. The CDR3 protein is CASSHQSNTEAFF. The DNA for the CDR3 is TGTGCCAGCAGCCACCAATCGAACACTGAAGCTTTCTTT.

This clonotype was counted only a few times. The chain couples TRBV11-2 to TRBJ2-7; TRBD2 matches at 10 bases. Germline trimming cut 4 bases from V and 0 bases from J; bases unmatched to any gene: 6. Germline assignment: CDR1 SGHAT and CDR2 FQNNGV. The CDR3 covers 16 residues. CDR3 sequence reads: CASSSTSGTRSYEQYF. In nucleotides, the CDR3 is TGTGCCAGCAGCTCAACTAGCGGGACTCGCTCCTACGAGCAGTACTTC.

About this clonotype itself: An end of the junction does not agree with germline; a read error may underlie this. The CDR3 reads CASSLGLAGRYEQYF. Here the CDR3 DNA reads TGCGCCAGCAGCTTGGGACTAGCGGGGCGCTACGAGCAGTACTTC. The chain couples TRBV9 to TRBJ2-7, with 13 nucleotides matching TRBD2. This CDR3 is built from 15 residues. From germline, CDR1 is SGDLS and CDR2 YYNGEE.

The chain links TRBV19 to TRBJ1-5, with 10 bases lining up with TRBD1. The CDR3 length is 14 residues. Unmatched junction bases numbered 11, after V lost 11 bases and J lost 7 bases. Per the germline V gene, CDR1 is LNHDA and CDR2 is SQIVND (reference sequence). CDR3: CASTGRTGGQPQHF. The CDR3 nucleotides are TGTGCCTCAACGGGAAGGACAGGGGGACAGCCCCAGCATTTT.

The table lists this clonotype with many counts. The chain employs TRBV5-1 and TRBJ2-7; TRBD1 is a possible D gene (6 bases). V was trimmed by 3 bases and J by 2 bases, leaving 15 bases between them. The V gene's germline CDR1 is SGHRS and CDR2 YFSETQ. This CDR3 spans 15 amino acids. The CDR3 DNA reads TGCGCCAGCAGCTGGGATGCGACAGGTACCTACGAGCAGTACTTC. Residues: CASSWDATGTYEQYF.

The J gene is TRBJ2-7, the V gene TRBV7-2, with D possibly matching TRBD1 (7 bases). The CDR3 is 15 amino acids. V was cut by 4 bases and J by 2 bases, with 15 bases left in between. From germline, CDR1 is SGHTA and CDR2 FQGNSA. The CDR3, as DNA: TGTGCCAGCAGCTCGAGGGGGGACAGTCCCTACGAGCAGTACTTC. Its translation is CASSSRGDSPYEQYF.

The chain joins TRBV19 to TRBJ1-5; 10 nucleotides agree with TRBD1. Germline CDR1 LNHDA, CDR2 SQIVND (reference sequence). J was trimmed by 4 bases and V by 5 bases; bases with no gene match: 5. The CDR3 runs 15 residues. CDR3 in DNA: TGTGCCAGTAGTGGGACAGGGGCACTTAATCAGCCCCAGCATTTT. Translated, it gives CASSGTGALNQPQHF.

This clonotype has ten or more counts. The CDR3 spells CSASRAGTVFGYTF. CDR3 nucleotide sequence: TGCAGTGCTAGTCGTGCCGGGACAGTCTTTGGCTACACCTTC. The chain links TRBV20-1 to TRBJ1-2; 7 positions agree with TRBD1. V shed 3 bases and J 7 bases; nucleotides not matched to a gene: 11. Germline CDR1 reads DFQATT; CDR2 reads SNEGSKA (reference sequence). The length of the CDR3 is 14 residues.

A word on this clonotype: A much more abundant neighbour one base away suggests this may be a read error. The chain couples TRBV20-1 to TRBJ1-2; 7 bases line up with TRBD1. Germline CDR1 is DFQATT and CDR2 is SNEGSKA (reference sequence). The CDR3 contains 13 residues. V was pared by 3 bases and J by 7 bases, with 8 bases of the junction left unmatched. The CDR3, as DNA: TGCAGTGCTAGGGATCCTGACAGGGTTGGCTACACCTTC. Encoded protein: CSARDPDRVGYTF.